The clone carrying this TCR beta chain was seen a few times. No antigen is known for it. The sample belongs to a study of CD8+ T cells in alopecia areata. Study-wide findings and caveats: Higher clonality and more expanded CD8+ clones appeared in lesional than normal scalp. Expanded CD8+ clones among the top 100, and scalp clonality, were significantly decreased by tofacitinib.

The treatment was: oral pan-JAK inhibitor, 5-10 mg twice daily. Extraction and reverse transcription of RNA yielded cDNA as the sequencing template. TCRdb's table, derived via immunoSEQ multiplex PCR, lists solely in-frame clones and lacks some. The repertoire has 200,000 to 250,000 clones, more than 45% of them found once; the top ten carry 1.6%. The receptor's source is a human donor with alopecia areata. The sequences come from CD4+ T cells sorted from blood, collected at week 4, from a patient treated with tofacitinib.

As DNA, the CDR3 is TGTGCCAGCAGCAAGGACAGGGGCCAAGAGACCCAGTACTTC. It is translated as CASSKDRGQETQYF. The chain links TRBV9 to TRBJ2-5; 9 nucleotides align to TRBD1. Germline V gene lookup returns CDR1 SGDLS and CDR2 YYNGEE. CDR3 length: 14 residues. V lost 4 bases to trimming and J lost 1 base; unmatched junction nucleotides: 2.